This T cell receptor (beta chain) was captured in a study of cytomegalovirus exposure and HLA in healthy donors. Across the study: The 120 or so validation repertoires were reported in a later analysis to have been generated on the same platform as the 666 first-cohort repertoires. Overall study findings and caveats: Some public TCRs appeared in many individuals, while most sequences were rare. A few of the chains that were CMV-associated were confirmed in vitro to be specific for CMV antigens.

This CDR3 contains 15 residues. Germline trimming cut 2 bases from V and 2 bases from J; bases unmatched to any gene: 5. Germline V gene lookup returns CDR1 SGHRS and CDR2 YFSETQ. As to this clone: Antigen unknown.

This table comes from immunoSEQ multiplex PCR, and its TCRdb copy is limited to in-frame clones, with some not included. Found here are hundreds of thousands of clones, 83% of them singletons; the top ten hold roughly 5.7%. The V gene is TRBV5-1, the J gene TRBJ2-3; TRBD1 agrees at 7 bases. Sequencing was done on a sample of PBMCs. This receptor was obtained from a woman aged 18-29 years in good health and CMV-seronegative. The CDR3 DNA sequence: TGCGCCAGCAGCTTTGGAGACAGGGCCACAGATACGCAGTATTTT. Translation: CASSFGDRATDTQYF.